The 26 T cell receptor beta chains reported below all come from one sample, sequenced in a study of shared clonotypes between healthy human individuals. Terminally differentiated effector memory CD45RA+ cells were excluded from the naive CD8 cells, which were CD45RO-negative and positively selected for CCR7. TCRdb's table, derived via immunoSEQ multiplex PCR, lists solely in-frame clones and lacks some. The repertoire holds under 2,000,000 clones, 85% to 95% seen once, with under 1.5% in the top ten. Sequences were obtained from naive CD8+ T cells sorted from blood. The receptors here all came from a man younger than 35 in good health.

The V and J genes are TRBV18 and TRBJ2-4, with a tentative D call TRBD2 (5 bases). CDR1 and CDR2 from the germline V gene are KGHSH and LQKENI. The ends were cut back, 3 bases at V and 7 bases at J, with 16 bases in the middle. The CDR3 is made up of 15 amino acids. In nucleotides, the CDR3 is TGTGCCAGCTCACCGACAAGGGTGGGAGAGAACATTCAGTACTTC. It is translated as CASSPTRVGENIQYF.

Comment on this clone: Other DNA sequences from this sample encode an identical CDR3 as well. The CDR3 sequence is CASSPTGGTGELFF. The CDR3 DNA follows: TGTGCCAGCAGTCCCACAGGGGGCACCGGGGAGCTGTTTTTT. V usage is TRBV27 and J usage is TRBJ2-2, with 8 bases fitting TRBD1. Trimming removed 5 bases from V and 4 bases from J; junction bases left unmatched: 3. CDR1 is MNHEY, CDR2 SMNVEV, per germline (reference sequence). The CDR3 extends over 14 amino acids.

The chain carries TRBV15 and TRBJ1-1; the D is unclear. The germline V gene encodes CDR1 LNHNV and CDR2 YYDKDF (reference sequence). This CDR3 region has 15 residues. V was trimmed by 0 bases and J by 0 bases, leaving 8 bases between them. CDR3 region: CATSRDTGMNTEAFF. DNA of the CDR3: TGTGCCACCAGCAGAGATACGGGGATGAACACTGAAGCTTTCTTT.

A single count supports this clone. The chain couples TRBV7-8 to TRBJ1-2; maybe TRBD1 (5 bases). Germline CDR1 reads SGHVS; CDR2 reads FQNEAQ. V was clipped by 3 bases and J by 7 bases, with 15 bases between them. CDR3 size: 14 residues. CDR3 sequence reads: CASSLGPGRGGYTF. CDR3 sequence (DNA): TGTGCCAGCAGCTTGGGGCCGGGTAGGGGTGGCTACACCTTC.

This chain connects TRBV15 to TRBJ2-3; 10 bases are a match to TRBD2. Germline CDR1 is LNHNV and CDR2 is YYDKDF (reference sequence). The CDR3 is 15 residues long. Germline trimming cut 8 bases from V and 3 bases from J; bases unmatched to any gene: 8. The DNA of the CDR3 is TGTGCCACCGCAGCCACTAGCGGGGTGACAGATACGCAGTATTTT. Its translation is CATAATSGVTDTQYF.

CDR3 residues: CASSSPTGTGIQYF. The CDR3 DNA reads as TGTGCCAGCAGCTCACCGACCGGAACGGGCATTCAGTACTTC. J is TRBJ2-4 and V is TRBV7-8; unclear D gene. From germline, CDR1 is SGHVS and CDR2 FQNEAQ. Trimming took 4 bases from V and 9 from J, leaving 16 bases between them. This CDR3 is 14 amino acids long.

The chain carries TRBV2 and TRBJ1-1, with 7 nucleotides matching TRBD1. Losses at the gene ends were 1 base for V and 0 bases for J; bases not matched to a gene: 5. The germline CDR1 and CDR2 sequences are SNHLY and FYNNEI. There are 16 residues in the CDR3. As DNA, the CDR3 is TGTGCCAGCAGTGAAGGACAGGGAGTTTTGAACACTGAAGCTTTCTTT. Its translation: CASSEGQGVLNTEAFF.

This clone appeared once. The V gene is TRBV7-8, the J gene TRBJ2-7, with D perhaps matching TRBD2 (5 bases). Per germline, CDR1 SGHVS and CDR2 FQNEAQ. Trimming cost V 5 bases and J 5 bases, with 19 bases left between them. The CDR3 loop spans 15 amino acids. The CDR3: CASSPLSGFPDEQYF. CDR3 in DNA: TGTGCCAGCAGCCCCTTGTCGGGGTTCCCGGACGAGCAGTACTTC.

CDR3 sequence reads: CATSRGLPPNEQFF. In DNA, the CDR3 is TGTGCCACCTCGCGGGGACTACCGCCCAATGAGCAGTTCTTC. The V and J genes are TRBV30 and TRBJ2-1, with 7 bases aligning to TRBD2. The length of the CDR3 is 14 residues. CDR1 GTSNPN and CDR2 SVGIG come from the germline V gene (reference sequence). The trim removed 8 bases at V and 6 bases at J, leaving 13 bases unmatched.

The chain links TRBV27 to TRBJ2-7; D may be TRBD2 (5 bases). The CDR3 loop spans 12 amino acids. In germline, CDR1 is MNHEY, CDR2 SMNVEV (reference sequence). V was cut by 6 bases and J by 6 bases, with 12 bases left in between. The CDR3 bases are TGTGCCAGCAGGGGGAGCGGACGCGAGCAGTACTTC. This codes for CASRGSGREQYF.

The J gene is TRBJ2-7, the V gene TRBV15; D possibly corresponds to TRBD2 (5 bases). This CDR3 is 14 amino acids long. Trimming removed 3 bases from V and 6 bases from J, with 15 bases in between. CDR1 and CDR2 (germline): LNHNV, YYDKDF (reference sequence). The CDR3 sequence is CATSSSSGMSEQYF. The CDR3 coding sequence is TGTGCCACCAGCAGTAGTTCGGGGATGAGCGAGCAGTACTTC.

The V call is TRBV6-1, the J call TRBJ2-7; 7 bases are a match to TRBD2. The germline gives CDR1 MNHNS, CDR2 SASEGT. With V trimmed by 0 bases and J by 2 bases, 7 bases remained unmatched. The CDR3 spans 16 residues. The CDR3 loop reads CASSEATAGTTYEQYF. CDR3 bases: TGTGCCAGCAGTGAAGCTACCGCAGGGACTACCTACGAGCAGTACTTC.

For this clone: The identical CDR3 is also encoded by other nucleotide sequences in the sample. J is TRBJ1-1 and V is TRBV29-1; D possibly corresponds to TRBD1 (5 bases). V gave up 4 bases and J gave up 0 bases, with 9 bases separating them. The V gene's germline CDR1 is SQVTM and CDR2 ANQGSEA. This CDR3 region has 13 residues. CDR3 loop: CSVAGTVNTEAFF. The CDR3 DNA follows: TGCAGCGTTGCCGGGACGGTGAACACTGAAGCTTTCTTT.

The CDR3, as DNA: TGCGCCAGCAGTGAGTCTCGCAGGTATCAAGAGACCCAGTACTTC. Translating gives CASSESRRYQETQYF. This chain connects TRBV10-2 to TRBJ2-5; D gene ambiguous. CDR3 length: 15 residues. Germline lookup yields CDR1 WSHSY and CDR2 SAAADI. V was clipped by 0 bases and J by 2 bases, with 10 bases between them.

This clone was observed once. Relative to the germline gene, one junction end is altered; a read error may explain this. The chain carries TRBV5-1 and TRBJ2-7, with a weak D call TRBD2 (5 bases). CDR3 length: 15 residues. Looked up from germline, CDR1 is SGHRS and CDR2 is YFSETQ. CDR3 protein: CASSLGSGKVYEQHF. The DNA of the CDR3 is TGCGCCAGCAGCTTGGGATCCGGGAAGGTCTACGAGCAGCACTTC.

This chain connects TRBV5-6 to TRBJ2-2, with a possible D match to TRBD2 (6 bases). This CDR3 has 16 residues. CDR1 is SGHDT and CDR2 is YYEEEE in the germline V gene. V lost 4 bases, J lost 3 bases, and 16 bases lay in between. For the CDR3, the DNA is TGTGCCAGCAGCGGGGAAGATCCGGGGGACACCGGGGAGCTGTTTTTT. It encodes CASSGEDPGDTGELFF.

The chain is built from TRBV7-2 and TRBJ2-5; 8 bases map to TRBD2. After removal of 5 bases from V and 5 bases from J, the junction contained 4 bases not matched to a gene. The CDR3 runs to 13 residues. The germline V gene has CDR1 SGHTA and CDR2 FQGNSA. This CDR3 reads CASSPGGDETQYF. The CDR3 bases are TGTGCCAGCAGCCCGGGAGGGGATGAGACCCAGTACTTC. Drawing the rest from reference TRBV7-2 and TRBJ2-5, the complete variable domain is GAGVSQSPSNKVTEKGKDVELRCDPISGHTALYWYRQSLGQGLEFLIYFQGNSAPDKSGLPSDRFSAERTGGSVSTLTIQRTQQEDSAVYLCASSPGGDETQYFGPGTRLLVL.

This rearrangement joins TRBV6-1 to TRBJ1-1, with D hard to call. Trimming took off 4 bases at V and 5 bases at J, with 29 bases between the two ends. The CDR3 runs to 19 residues. Germline values: CDR1 MNHNS, CDR2 SASEGT. Written as DNA, the CDR3 is TGTGCCAGCAGTGGCCCCTCTGGGTATCTGGAAGGCCCCGTGACTGAAGCTTTCTTT. Residues: CASSGPSGYLEGPVTEAFF.

The chain joins TRBV19 to TRBJ2-4; D might be TRBD1 (6 bases). Germline-derived CDR1 and CDR2 are LNHDA and SQIVND (reference sequence). CDR3 length: 16 amino acids. The V end lost 5 bases, the J end lost 0 bases, and 14 bases lay between the germline ends. CDR3 loop: CASSVTGTLAKNIQYF. CDR3 sequence (DNA): TGTGCCAGTAGTGTGACAGGAACTCTAGCCAAAAACATTCAGTACTTC.

This chain connects TRBV7-8 to TRBJ2-7; TRBD1 agrees at 7 bases. CDR1 is SGHVS and CDR2 is FQNEAQ in the germline V gene. J gave up 2 bases and V 5 bases, and 12 bases lay outside the gene matches. The CDR3 runs to 16 residues. CDR3 sequence: CASSAKPGQIPYEQYF. The CDR3 coding sequence is TGTGCCAGCAGCGCAAAGCCGGGACAGATACCCTACGAGCAGTACTTC.

A single count supports this clone. J is TRBJ2-1 and V is TRBV6-5, with 12 bases aligning to TRBD2. The V segment lost 5 bases and the J segment 7 bases; nucleotides outside the gene matches: 6. The CDR3 sequence is 15 residues long. Germline V gene data show CDR1 as MNHEY and CDR2 as SVGAGI. Here the CDR3 reads CASSGLAGGGNEQFF. The DNA of the CDR3 is TGTGCCAGCAGTGGCCTAGCGGGAGGGGGGAATGAGCAGTTCTTC.

The chain combines TRBV18 with TRBJ2-2; D possibly corresponds to TRBD1 (5 bases). V gave up 2 bases and J gave up 0 bases, with 7 bases separating them. This CDR3 comprises 15 residues. Per the germline V gene, CDR1 is KGHSH and CDR2 is LQKENI. CDR3 residues: CASSPKGTNTGELFF. The CDR3 DNA is TGTGCCAGCTCACCAAAGGGGACGAACACCGGGGAGCTGTTTTTT.

CDR3 coding DNA: TGTGCCAGCAGTTTCGTCGTCTCCTACGAGCAGTACTTC. Amino acid sequence: CASSFVVSYEQYF. The chain employs TRBV27 and TRBJ2-7; D remains unclear. The CDR3 loop spans 13 amino acids. V shed 3 bases and J shed 0 bases, with 6 bases lying between them. CDR1 and CDR2 (germline): MNHEY, SMNVEV (reference sequence).

The chain combines TRBV6-5 with TRBJ1-6; D is unclear. This CDR3 spans 15 amino acids. Germline CDR1 and CDR2: MNHEY and SVGAGI. Trimming cost V 2 bases and J 3 bases, with 8 bases left between them. DNA for the CDR3: TGTGCCAGCAGTTACGGGCCCCACTATAATTCACCCCTCCACTTT. Residues: CASSYGPHYNSPLHF.

J is TRBJ2-1 and V is TRBV7-9; perhaps TRBD1 as D (5 bases). The CDR3 is 17 amino acids. CDR1 SEHNR and CDR2 FQNEAQ come from the germline V gene (reference sequence). V lost 5 bases and J lost 5, with 22 bases in between. CDR3 nucleotides: TGTGCCAGCAGCGCCCGCTCTTTGCGGCCCAGGGACAATGAGCAGTTCTTC. Protein product: CASSARSLRPRDNEQFF.

The chain has TRBV19 and TRBJ2-5, with D uncertain. This CDR3 region has 13 residues. Germline V gives CDR1 LNHDA, CDR2 SQIVND (reference sequence). V shed 6 bases and J shed 4 bases, with 12 bases lying between them. The CDR3 DNA reads as TGTGCCAGTAGATCCTCTAACGCAGAGACCCAGTACTTC. Translated, it gives CASRSSNAETQYF.